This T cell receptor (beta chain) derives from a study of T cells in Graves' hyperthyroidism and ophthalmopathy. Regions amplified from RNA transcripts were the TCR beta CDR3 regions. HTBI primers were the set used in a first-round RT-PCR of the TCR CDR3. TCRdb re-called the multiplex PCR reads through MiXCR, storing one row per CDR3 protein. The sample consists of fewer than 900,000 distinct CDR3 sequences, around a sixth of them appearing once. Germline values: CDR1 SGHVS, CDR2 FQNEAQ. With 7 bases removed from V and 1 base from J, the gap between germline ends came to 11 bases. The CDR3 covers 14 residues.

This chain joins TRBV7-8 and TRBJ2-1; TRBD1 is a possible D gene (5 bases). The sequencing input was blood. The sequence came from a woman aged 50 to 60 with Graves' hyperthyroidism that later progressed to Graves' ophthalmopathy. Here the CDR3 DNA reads TGTGCCAGCAATAGGGGCCGGTCCTACAATGAGCAGTTCTTC. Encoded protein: CASNRGRSYNEQFF.